This T cell receptor (beta chain) was observed in a study of CD8+ T cells in alopecia areata. Treatment defined: oral pan-JAK inhibitor, 5-10 mg twice daily. The V end lost 3 bases, the J end lost 13 bases, and 8 bases lay between the germline ends. The germline gives CDR1 SGHDT, CDR2 YYEEEE. The CDR3 is made up of 11 amino acids. Whole-study findings and limits: Tofacitinib significantly decreased scalp clonality and expanded CD8+ clones among top 100. Numerous clones, expanded in lesions, remained in scalp and blood during tofacitinib.

A word on this clone: Its antigen is undetermined.

Sequencing relied on a cDNA template that was reverse transcribed from extracted RNA. Clones were sequenced by immunoSEQ multiplex PCR, and TCRdb holds only the in-frame ones, with some missing. This sample has about 110,000 clones; roughly 84% occur once, and the top ten carry about 24%. This clonotype was sampled from a human donor with alopecia areata. The specimen was CD8+ T cells sorted from blood, collected at week 24, from a patient treated with tofacitinib. This chain uses TRBV5-6 with TRBJ1-6; D is undetermined. The CDR3 reads CASSSPGPLHF. CDR3 sequence (DNA): TGTGCCAGCAGCTCCCCGGGCCCCCTCCACTTT.